This passage covers 7 T cell receptor beta chains from one sample sequenced in a study of CD8 T cell repertoires and HIV-1 epitope variants. Here immunoSEQ multiplex PCR was the method, and the copy in TCRdb shows in-frame clones only, minus some. The data hold 4,500 to 6,000 clones, with roughly 65% observed a single time. Their antigens remain unidentified. The sequenced sample consisted of cultured CD8+ T cells derived from PBMCs. The receptors originated from a male donor with HIV.

The chain links TRBV4-3 to TRBJ1-2, with D maybe TRBD1 (5 bases). The germline gives CDR1 LGHNA, CDR2 YSLEER. The CDR3 loop spans 14 amino acids. V was cut by 0 bases and J by 3 bases, with 8 bases left in between. The CDR3 loop is CASSQEWGDYGYTF. Here the CDR3 DNA reads TGCGCCAGCAGCCAAGAATGGGGGGACTATGGCTACACCTTC.

This chain uses TRBV28 with TRBJ2-3; D gene ambiguous. Germline V gene sequence: CDR1 MDHEN, CDR2 SYDVKM. CDR3 length: 16 residues. With 5 bases removed from V and 2 bases from J, the gap between germline ends came to 17 bases. In DNA form, the CDR3 reads TGTGCCAGCAGTCCGACCTATGCAGGCTACACAGATACGCAGTATTTT. Its translation: CASSPTYAGYTDTQYF.

As DNA, the CDR3 is TGTGCCAGCAGCTTGGCCAGCGATGAGCAGTTCTTC. This encodes CASSLASDEQFF. The V and J genes are TRBV5-6 and TRBJ2-1; no reliable D call. CDR1 SGHDT and CDR2 YYEEEE come from the germline V gene. This CDR3 has 12 residues. The ends were cut back, 0 bases at V and 8 bases at J, with 6 bases in the middle.

The chain links TRBV28 to TRBJ1-5; unclear D gene. The CDR3 has 16 amino acids. Trimming removed 5 bases from V and 5 bases from J, with 19 bases in between. CDR1 is MDHEN and CDR2 is SYDVKM in the germline V gene. CDR3 nucleotide sequence: TGTGCCAGCAGTCCCATCGGGCCTACTTATCATCAGCCCCAGCATTTT. It is translated as CASSPIGPTYHQPQHF. Complete variable domain (other parts from reference TRBV28 and TRBJ1-5): DVKVTQSSRYLVKRTGEKVFLECVQDMDHENMFWYRQDPGLGLRLIYFSYDVKMKEKGDIPEGYSVSREKKERFSLILESASTNQTSMYLCASSPIGPTYHQPQHFGDGTRLSIL.

The genes are TRBV27 and TRBJ2-7; D could derive from TRBD1 or TRBD2 (5 bases each). CDR3 length: 12 residues. From germline, CDR1 is MNHEY and CDR2 SMNVEV (reference sequence). Trimming stripped 2 bases from V and 6 bases from J, with 8 bases between. The DNA of the CDR3 is TGTGCCAGCAGTTTAGGGGGTAGCGAGCAGTACTTC. It codes for CASSLGGSEQYF.

Note on this clone: At one boundary the junction diverges from the germline segment, which might be a read error. The genes are TRBV6-1 and TRBJ1-6, with TRBD1 as a possible D gene (6 bases). Germline V lookup: CDR1 MNHNS, CDR2 SASEGT. The CDR3 extends over 14 amino acids. Here the CDR3 DNA reads TGTGCCAGCGGTGAGACAGGTATCGACTCACCCCTCCACTTT. This sequence encodes CASGETGIDSPLHF.

This chain links TRBV10-3 with TRBJ2-5, with TRBD1 matching 9 bases. The CDR3 consists of 14 residues. The germline V gene has CDR1 ENHRY and CDR2 SYGVKD. The V segment lost 3 bases and the J segment 5 bases; nucleotides outside the gene matches: 4. The CDR3 DNA reads as TGTGCCATCAGTGACCCCGGACAGGGGGAGACCCAGTACTTC. As protein: CAISDPGQGETQYF.